Below are 8 T cell receptor beta chains sequenced from a single sample in a study of cytomegalovirus exposure and HLA in healthy donors. The primer mix had 60 Vbeta and 13 Jbeta primers. Clones were read by immunoSEQ multiplex PCR, and TCRdb kept only the in-frame ones, dropping some. This sample's clone table lists roughly 50,000 clones. The sample taken for sequencing was PBMCs. Receptors were obtained from a woman aged 60-75 years in good health and CMV-seropositive.

J is TRBJ1-3 and V is TRBV10-3; D might be TRBD1 (6 bases). This CDR3 spans 16 amino acids. Germline V gene data show CDR1 as ENHRY and CDR2 as SYGVKD. Trimming shortened V by 2 bases and J by 2 bases, and 13 bases separated the two germline ends. The DNA of the CDR3 is TGTGCCATCAGTGAGCCCATGACAGGTCCTGGAAACACCATATATTTT. Translation gives CAISEPMTGPGNTIYF.

The V and J genes are TRBV9 and TRBJ1-6; no firm D call. In germline, CDR1 is SGDLS, CDR2 YYNGEE. V dropped 3 bases and J dropped 6 bases, with 13 bases sitting between them. This CDR3 has 15 residues. The CDR3, as DNA: TGTGCCAGCAGCGCGCGAGGCACCCTTAATTCACCCCTCCACTTT. This gives the protein CASSARGTLNSPLHF.

V gene TRBV13 combines with J gene TRBJ1-1; D remains ambiguous. CDR1 and CDR2 from the germline V gene are PRHDT and FYEKMQ (reference sequence). The V end was cut by 5 bases, the J end by 11 bases, with 15 bases between. This CDR3 comprises 12 residues. CDR3 DNA sequence: TGTGCCAGCAGCCAGGCAGCGCCGGGGGCTTTCTTT. Protein product: CASSQAAPGAFF.

The rearrangement joins TRBV5-1 to TRBJ2-2, with D tentatively TRBD1 (6 bases). Germline CDR1 SGHRS, CDR2 YFSETQ. The CDR3 length is 13 residues. V was clipped by 3 bases and J by 8 bases, with 11 bases between them. Here the CDR3 reads CASSWGTTGELFF. DNA of the CDR3: TGCGCCAGCAGCTGGGGGACAACGGGGGAGCTGTTTTTT.

The CDR3: CASSAGTPIGEKLFF. CDR3 nucleotide sequence: TGTGCCAGCAGCGCCGGGACACCGATTGGGGAAAAACTGTTTTTT. The J gene is TRBJ1-4, the V gene TRBV7-6, with D tentatively TRBD1 (6 bases). With 5 bases removed from V and 8 bases from J, the gap between germline ends came to 18 bases. Germline V gene data show CDR1 as SGHVS and CDR2 as FNYEAQ. CDR3 length equals 15 residues. Together with reference TRBV7-6 and TRBJ1-4, the CDR3 gives the full variable domain: GAGVSQSPRYKVTKRGQDVALRCDPISGHVSLYWYRQALGQGPEFLTYFNYEAQQDKSGLPNDRFSAERPEGSISTLTIQRTEQRDSAMYRCASSAGTPIGEKLFFGSGTQLSVL.

The V call is TRBV27, the J call TRBJ1-5; 8 nucleotides line up with TRBD1. V trimming: 5 bases; J trimming: 2 bases; junction bases outside the gene matches: 5. From germline, CDR1 is MNHEY and CDR2 SMNVEV (reference sequence). This CDR3 region has 15 residues. CDR3 in amino acids: CASSPDRVGNQPQHF. CDR3 nucleotides: TGTGCCAGCAGTCCGGACAGGGTGGGCAATCAGCCCCAGCATTTT.

This rearrangement joins TRBV9 to TRBJ2-3; TRBD2 agrees at 15 bases. Germline V CDR1 and CDR2: SGDLS, YYNGEE. V dropped 4 bases and J dropped 3; count of bases not matched to a gene: 9. The length of the CDR3 is 18 residues. The DNA of the CDR3 is TGTGCCAGCAGCCGACCTGGACTAGCGGGGGGGCCTACAGATACGCAGTATTTT. It translates to CASSRPGLAGGPTDTQYF.

The chain uses TRBV10-1 and TRBJ1-1; D uncertain. Germline values: CDR1 WNHNN, CDR2 SYGVQD (reference sequence). The V end lost 3 bases, the J end lost 2 bases, and 16 bases lay between the germline ends. The CDR3 runs to 16 residues. Here the CDR3 reads CASSERGEAGNTEAFF. The CDR3 DNA sequence: TGCGCCAGCAGTGAACGGGGTGAGGCAGGAAACACTGAAGCTTTCTTT.